The rows below give T cell receptor beta chains drawn from one sample of a study of blood T cell repertoires in COVID-19. Clones were read by immunoSEQ multiplex PCR, and TCRdb kept only the in-frame ones, dropping some. The sample gives 100,000 to 150,000 clones, around 83% of which show up once; 8.5% to 10% is in the top ten. The sequenced sample was peripheral blood. Receptors originate from a man in his forties or fifties with active or convalescent COVID-19. The CDR3 runs from the conserved cysteine through the conserved F or W. Each record gives: D gene, clone size, V gene, J gene, CDR3 protein, CDR3 DNA. A D gene is named only where the DNA matches it firmly. Size tells how often a clone was seen (once, few, many) or the class of an expanded clone, and some rows leave it out.

-	-	TRBV19	TRBJ2-1	CASSMPSGEQFF	TGTGCCAGTAGTATGCCGTCAGGTGAGCAGTTCTTC
-	-	TRBV20-1	TRBJ2-5	CSARTTETQYF	TGCAGTGCTAGGACAACGGAGACCCAGTACTTC
-	-	TRBV5-1	TRBJ2-7	CASSLVAGYEQYF	TGCGCCAGCAGCTTGGTGGCGGGCTACGAGCAGTACTTC
TRBD2	-	TRBV13	TRBJ2-5	CASSERGDQETQYF	TGTGCCAGCAGCGAGCGGGGGGACCAAGAGACCCAGTACTTC
TRBD2	-	TRBV7-6	TRBJ2-3	CASSMGLAGTDTQYF	TGTGCCAGCAGCATGGGACTAGCGGGGACAGATACGCAGTATTTT
TRBD1	-	TRBV7-9	TRBJ1-4	CASSSPGQGAGKLFF	TGTGCCAGCAGCTCCCCGGGACAGGGGGCGGGAAAACTGTTTTTT
TRBD2	-	TRBV24-1	TRBJ2-1	CATSEGTSGRDEQFF	TGTGCCACCAGTGAGGGGACTAGCGGTAGGGATGAGCAGTTCTTC
TRBD1	-	TRBV5-6	TRBJ1-1	CASSLWYRGTEAFF	TGTGCCAGCAGCTTGTGGTACAGGGGCACTGAAGCTTTCTTT
-	-	TRBV11-3	TRBJ2-3	CASSYRGDTDTQYF	TGTGCCAGCAGCTATAGGGGTGACACAGATACGCAGTATTTT
TRBD1	-	TRBV6-5	TRBJ1-2	CASRPPGQGHYGYTF	TGTGCCAGCAGACCTCCGGGACAGGGACACTATGGCTACACCTTC
-	-	TRBV7-6	TRBJ1-1	CASSRIEGAEAFF	TGTGCCAGCAGCAGGATCGAGGGAGCTGAAGCTTTCTTT
-	once	TRBV7-2	TRBJ2-3	CASSSQTAYTDTQYF	TGTGCCAGCAGCTCCCAAACAGCATACACAGATACGCAGTATTTT
TRBD2	-	TRBV19	TRBJ2-1	CASSRTSGGGGEQFF	TGTGCCAGTAGTAGGACTAGCGGGGGCGGTGGTGAGCAGTTCTTC
TRBD1	few	TRBV5-1	TRBJ1-6	CASSNGQGTNSPLHF	TGCGCCAGCAGCAACGGACAGGGGACTAATTCACCCCTCCACTTT
TRBD1	-	TRBV27	TRBJ1-2	CASSLSIAGGAYGYTF	TGTGCCAGCAGTTTATCGATAGCAGGGGGCGCCTATGGCTACACCTTC
TRBD1	once	TRBV24-1	TRBJ1-6	CATRLGQGDSPLHF	TGTGCCACCAGGCTGGGACAGGGTGATTCACCCCTCCACTTT
-	-	TRBV7-2	TRBJ2-7	CASSLGRVRAEQYF	TGTGCCAGCAGCTTAGGCAGGGTCAGGGCCGAGCAGTACTTC
TRBD1	-	TRBV3-1/TRBV3-2	TRBJ1-5	CASSQNQGARQPQHF	TGTGCCAGCAGCCAAAATCAGGGGGCACGACAGCCCCAGCATTTT
TRBD1	few	TRBV7-9	TRBJ2-7	CASSARDRGSYEQYF	TGTGCCAGCAGCGCCCGGGACAGGGGGAGCTACGAGCAGTACTTC
TRBD2	-	TRBV11-2	TRBJ2-5	CASSLGITGTTNRETQYF	TGTGCCAGCAGCTTAGGGATCACCGGGACTACCAATAGAGAGACCCAGTACTTC
-	-	TRBV12-3/TRBV12-4	TRBJ1-2	CASSSGSTGYTF	TGTGCCAGCAGTTCGGGAAGCACTGGCTACACCTTC
TRBD1	-	TRBV19	TRBJ2-2	CASSRTGSGELFF	TGTGCCAGTAGTAGGACAGGGTCCGGGGAGCTGTTTTTT
-	-	TRBV19	TRBJ1-6	CASSDSGVGNSPLHF	TGTGCCAGTAGTGACAGTGGGGTGGGGAATTCACCCCTCCACTTT
-	-	TRBV5-1	TRBJ2-1	CASSPAGGGNEQFF	TGCGCCAGCAGCCCTGCCGGGGGAGGTAATGAGCAGTTCTTC
-	-	TRBV28	TRBJ2-5	CASSFFRGQETQYF	TGTGCCAGCAGTTTCTTTAGGGGACAAGAGACCCAGTACTTC
-	once	TRBV7-2	TRBJ1-2	CASSSYYGYTF	TGTGCCAGCAGCTCCTACTATGGCTACACCTTC
-	-	TRBV4-1	TRBJ2-3	CASSPQMTGTDTQYF	TGCGCCAGCAGCCCCCAAATGACTGGGACAGATACGCAGTATTTT
TRBD2	-	TRBV7-2	TRBJ2-7	CASRQTSGGGSYEQYF	TGTGCCAGCAGACAGACTAGCGGGGGGGGCTCCTACGAGCAGTACTTC
-	-	TRBV6-1	TRBJ1-2	CASSELEGAWGYTF	TGTGCCAGCAGTGAACTAGAGGGCGCGTGGGGCTACACCTTC
-	-	TRBV19	TRBJ1-3	CAVGTQAPGNTIYF	TGTGCAGTAGGCACGCAGGCTCCGGGAAACACCATATATTTT
TRBD2	-	TRBV9	TRBJ2-2	CASSVSGSNTGELFF	TGTGCCAGCAGCGTTAGCGGGTCAAACACCGGGGAGCTGTTTTTT
TRBD1	-	TRBV5-1	TRBJ1-3	CASSAQQGASGNTIYF	TGCGCCAGCAGCGCCCAACAGGGGGCCTCTGGAAACACCATATATTTT
-	-	TRBV7-2	TRBJ1-5	CASSLIGGIGQPQHF	TGTGCCAGCAGCTTAATTGGGGGGATCGGTCAGCCCCAGCATTTT
TRBD1	-	TRBV5-6	TRBJ2-1	CASSPTGLNEQFF	TGTGCCAGCAGCCCGACAGGGCTCAATGAGCAGTTCTTC
-	-	TRBV5-5	TRBJ1-5	CASSLDPGVSNQPQHF	TGTGCCAGCAGCTTGGACCCAGGGGTTAGCAATCAGCCCCAGCATTTT
TRBD2	-	TRBV14	TRBJ2-7	CASSQGASGGARREQYF	TGTGCCAGCAGCCAAGGGGCTAGCGGGGGGGCCAGGCGCGAGCAGTACTTC
-	once	TRBV5-1	TRBJ2-7	CASSLGGTSSYEQYF	TGCGCCAGCAGCTTGGGCGGAACGAGCTCCTACGAGCAGTACTTC
TRBD1	few	TRBV12-5	TRBJ1-5	CASGFQPGQGARSNQPQHF	TGTGCTAGTGGTTTCCAACCGGGACAGGGGGCGCGAAGCAATCAGCCCCAGCATTTT
TRBD1	-	TRBV9	TRBJ2-7	CASSARGRYEQYF	TGTGCCAGCAGCGCCAGGGGGCGCTACGAGCAGTACTTC
-	once	TRBV30	TRBJ1-5	CAWSLGRGQPQHF	TGTGCCTGGAGTCTAGGAAGGGGACAGCCCCAGCATTTT
TRBD1	-	TRBV19	TRBJ1-5	CASSLGQGGQPQHF	TGTGCCAGTAGTCTAGGACAGGGTGGTCAGCCCCAGCATTTT
-	-	TRBV3-1/TRBV3-2	TRBJ2-1	CASTQWGGKYNEQFF	TGTGCCAGCACCCAATGGGGGGGCAAGTACAATGAGCAGTTCTTC
-	once	TRBV5-4	TRBJ1-4	CASSSQPEKLFF	TGTGCCAGCAGCTCACAGCCAGAAAAACTGTTTTTT
-	-	TRBV5-1	TRBJ2-2	CASSSSALNTGELFF	TGCGCCAGCAGCTCTAGTGCGCTGAACACCGGGGAGCTGTTTTTT
-	-	TRBV10-1	TRBJ2-2	CASSESSGTGELFF	TGCGCCAGCAGTGAGTCGAGCGGGACCGGGGAGCTGTTTTTT
TRBD1	-	TRBV10-3	TRBJ1-5	CAIKGTDPQPQHF	TGTGCCATCAAAGGGACAGACCCTCAGCCCCAGCATTTT
TRBD1	-	TRBV10-2	TRBJ2-5	CASSGSGQGKETQYF	TGCGCCAGCAGCGGCTCGGGACAGGGGAAAGAGACCCAGTACTTC
-	-	TRBV5-4	TRBJ2-5	CASSLLQGGETQYF	TGTGCCAGCAGCCTACTACAGGGGGGGGAGACCCAGTACTTC
-	-	TRBV19	TRBJ1-2	CASSIGGAPFYGYTF	TGTGCCAGTAGTATTGGAGGTGCTCCCTTCTATGGCTACACCTTC
-	-	TRBV4-2	TRBJ1-6	CASSQDPGSPLHF	TGTGCCAGCAGCCAAGATCCGGGTTCACCCCTCCACTTT
-	-	TRBV5-5	TRBJ1-4	CASSFAGGNEKLFF	TGTGCCAGCAGCTTCGCGGGCGGCAATGAAAAACTGTTTTTT
TRBD1	-	TRBV7-2	TRBJ1-5	CASSAGTGGRPQHF	TGTGCCAGCAGCGCCGGGACAGGGGGGAGGCCCCAGCATTTT
-	-	TRBV4-1	TRBJ2-5	CASSQADWIQETQYF	TGCGCCAGCAGCCAAGCGGACTGGATACAAGAGACCCAGTACTTC
-	-	TRBV10-3	TRBJ1-1	CAISEQPEGTEAFF	TGTGCCATCAGTGAACAGCCCGAGGGCACTGAAGCTTTCTTT